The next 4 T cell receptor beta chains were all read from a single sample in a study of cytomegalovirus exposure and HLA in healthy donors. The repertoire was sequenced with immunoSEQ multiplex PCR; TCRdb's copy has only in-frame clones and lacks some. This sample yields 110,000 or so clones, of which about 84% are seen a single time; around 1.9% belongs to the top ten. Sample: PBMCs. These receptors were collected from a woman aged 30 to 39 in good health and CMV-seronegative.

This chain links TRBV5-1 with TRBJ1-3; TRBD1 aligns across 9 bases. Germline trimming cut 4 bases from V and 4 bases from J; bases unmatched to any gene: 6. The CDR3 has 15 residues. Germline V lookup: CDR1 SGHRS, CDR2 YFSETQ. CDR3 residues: CASSVGQGKGNTIYF. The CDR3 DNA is TGCGCCAGCAGCGTAGGACAGGGGAAAGGAAACACCATATATTTT.

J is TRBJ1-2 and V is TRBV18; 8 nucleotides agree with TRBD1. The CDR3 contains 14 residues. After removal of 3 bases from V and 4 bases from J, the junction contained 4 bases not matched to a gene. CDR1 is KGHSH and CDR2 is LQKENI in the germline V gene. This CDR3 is CASSPGQASYGYTF. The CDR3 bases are TGTGCCAGCTCACCGGGACAGGCCTCCTATGGCTACACCTTC.

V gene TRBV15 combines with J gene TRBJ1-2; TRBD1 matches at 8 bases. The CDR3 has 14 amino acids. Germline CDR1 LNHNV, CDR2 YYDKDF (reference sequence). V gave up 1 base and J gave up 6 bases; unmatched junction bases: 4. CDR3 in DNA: TGTGCCACCAGCAGAGTCGTACAGGGGGATGGCTACACCTTC. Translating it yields CATSRVVQGDGYTF.

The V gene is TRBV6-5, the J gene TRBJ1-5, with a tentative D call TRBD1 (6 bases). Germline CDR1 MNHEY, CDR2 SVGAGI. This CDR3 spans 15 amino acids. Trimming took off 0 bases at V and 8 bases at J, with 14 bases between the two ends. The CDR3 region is CASSYSGASEEPQHF. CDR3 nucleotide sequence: TGTGCCAGCAGTTACTCGGGGGCCTCGGAGGAGCCCCAGCATTTT.